The rows below give T cell receptor beta chains drawn from one sample of a study of cytomegalovirus exposure and HLA in healthy donors. The protocol was immunoSEQ multiplex PCR, while the TCRdb copy is restricted to in-frame clones and leaves out a portion. The table has about 190,000 clones, 77% seen once. The sequenced sample was PBMCs. The receptors were gathered from a woman in her 30s in good health and CMV-seropositive. The CDR3 runs from the conserved cysteine through the conserved F or W. D genes are given only for firm matches. Where a row states a size, it is once, few, many or the class of an expanded clone; other rows omit it.

CDR3nt: TGTGCCAGCAGCTTAGTCAGCTACGAGCAGTACTTC; CDR3aa: CASSLVSYEQYF; j_gene: TRBJ2-7; v_gene: TRBV7-9; abundance: NA; d_gene: NA
CDR3nt: TGTGCCAGCAGTGCCGGGGGAATGAACAATGAGCAGTTCTTC; CDR3aa: CASSAGGMNNEQFF; j_gene: TRBJ2-1; v_gene: TRBV6-1; abundance: NA; d_gene: NA
CDR3nt: TGTGCCAGCTCCCCCGAGAGGAACTATGGCTACACCTTC; CDR3aa: CASSPERNYGYTF; j_gene: TRBJ1-2; v_gene: TRBV18; abundance: once; d_gene: NA
CDR3nt: TGCGCCAGCAGCCAAGATGGTGCGGGGTTCACCTACGAGCAGTACTTC; CDR3aa: CASSQDGAGFTYEQYF; j_gene: TRBJ2-7; v_gene: TRBV4-1; abundance: NA; d_gene: NA
CDR3nt: TGTGCCAGCAGGACACGTAGCGGGCCCCGCTACGAGCAGTACTTC; CDR3aa: CASRTRSGPRYEQYF; j_gene: TRBJ2-7; v_gene: TRBV27; abundance: NA; d_gene: TRBD2
CDR3nt: TGTGCCAGTAGTGCCTGGGGGGACCAGCCCCAGCATTTT; CDR3aa: CASSAWGDQPQHF; j_gene: TRBJ1-5; v_gene: TRBV19; abundance: NA; d_gene: NA
CDR3nt: TGTGCCAGCAGCCCCGGAGGGAACACTGAAGCTTTCTTT; CDR3aa: CASSPGGNTEAFF; j_gene: TRBJ1-1; v_gene: TRBV5-6; abundance: NA; d_gene: NA
CDR3nt: TGTGCCAGCAGCCCTACAGGGAGTTCGAACACTGAAGCTTTCTTT; CDR3aa: CASSPTGSSNTEAFF; j_gene: TRBJ1-1; v_gene: TRBV7-9; abundance: once; d_gene: NA
CDR3nt: TGTGCCAGCAGTGCTAGCGGGGGGTCCCAAGAGACCCAGTACTTC; CDR3aa: CASSASGGSQETQYF; j_gene: TRBJ2-5; v_gene: TRBV6-4; abundance: NA; d_gene: TRBD2
CDR3nt: TGTGCCAGCAGCTTTGGGGCAGCGGGAGTGAATGAGCAGTTCTTC; CDR3aa: CASSFGAAGVNEQFF; j_gene: TRBJ2-1; v_gene: TRBV7-8; abundance: NA; d_gene: TRBD2
CDR3nt: TGTGCCAGCAGTTACCCCCTATATGGCTACACCTTC; CDR3aa: CASSYPLYGYTF; j_gene: TRBJ1-2; v_gene: TRBV6-6; abundance: once; d_gene: NA
CDR3nt: TGTGCCAGCAGCGCAGGACCAGCGGGGATTGAGCAGTTCTTC; CDR3aa: CASSAGPAGIEQFF; j_gene: TRBJ2-1; v_gene: TRBV9; abundance: NA; d_gene: TRBD2
CDR3nt: TGTGCCAGTAGTACCCAGACAGGGGGCCACGAGCAGTACTTC; CDR3aa: CASSTQTGGHEQYF; j_gene: TRBJ2-7; v_gene: TRBV19; abundance: NA; d_gene: TRBD1
CDR3nt: TGTGCCATCAGTGAGACGGGCACAGGGGTTGGTCAGCCCCAGCATTTT; CDR3aa: CAISETGTGVGQPQHF; j_gene: TRBJ1-5; v_gene: TRBV10-3; abundance: NA; d_gene: TRBD1
CDR3nt: TGTGCCTGGAGTCCTGGGACAGCTAGAAACACCATATATTTT; CDR3aa: CAWSPGTARNTIYF; j_gene: TRBJ1-3; v_gene: TRBV30; abundance: NA; d_gene: TRBD1
CDR3nt: TGTGCCAGCAGTGAATCACAGGGAAAGGGTGAGCAGTTCTTC; CDR3aa: CASSESQGKGEQFF; j_gene: TRBJ2-1; v_gene: TRBV25-1; abundance: few; d_gene: NA
CDR3nt: TGTGCCAGCAGCTACCAGGGTCGTGGGGCCAACGTCCTGACTTTC; CDR3aa: CASSYQGRGANVLTF; j_gene: TRBJ2-6; v_gene: TRBV7-8; abundance: few; d_gene: NA
CDR3nt: TGTGCCAGCTCACCACCGGGACAGGCTAACACCGGGGAGCTGTTTTTT; CDR3aa: CASSPPGQANTGELFF; j_gene: TRBJ2-2; v_gene: TRBV18; abundance: NA; d_gene: TRBD1
CDR3nt: TGTGCCAGCAGTCGGGGGGGCGAAGCTTTCTTT; CDR3aa: CASSRGGEAFF; j_gene: TRBJ1-1; v_gene: TRBV9; abundance: NA; d_gene: NA
CDR3nt: TGTGCCACCGGGGGGGGCTATGGCTACACCTTC; CDR3aa: CATGGGYGYTF; j_gene: TRBJ1-2; v_gene: TRBV15; abundance: NA; d_gene: NA
CDR3nt: TGTGCCAGCTCACCCGGGACTAGCGGGAGCTACGAGCAGTACTTC; CDR3aa: CASSPGTSGSYEQYF; j_gene: TRBJ2-7; v_gene: TRBV18; abundance: NA; d_gene: TRBD2
CDR3nt: TGCAGCGCCGATGGCCCCCTGGAGCAGTACTTC; CDR3aa: CSADGPLEQYF; j_gene: TRBJ2-7; v_gene: TRBV29-1; abundance: NA; d_gene: NA
CDR3nt: TGTGCCAGCAGCCCCAGTGGGGGGTCCCTTGGCTACACCTTC; CDR3aa: CASSPSGGSLGYTF; j_gene: TRBJ1-2; v_gene: TRBV7-2; abundance: NA; d_gene: NA
CDR3nt: TGTGCCAGCAGCCAAGCTGTCTCTAACTATGGCTACACCTTC; CDR3aa: CASSQAVSNYGYTF; j_gene: TRBJ1-2; v_gene: TRBV14; abundance: once; d_gene: NA
CDR3nt: TGTGCCAGCAGCTTAAACCGACTGACGGGATTGGAGGGCGAGCAGTACTTC; CDR3aa: CASSLNRLTGLEGEQYF; j_gene: TRBJ2-7; v_gene: TRBV13; abundance: NA; d_gene: NA
CDR3nt: TGTGCCAGCTCTTGGACTAGCGGATACGAGCAGTACTTC; CDR3aa: CASSWTSGYEQYF; j_gene: TRBJ2-7; v_gene: TRBV18; abundance: NA; d_gene: TRBD2